The present TCR beta chain was sequenced within a study of blood T cell repertoires in COVID-19. In the source study's methods: Using reference gene primer amplification, nucleated cell counts were estimated. The repertoire was sequenced with immunoSEQ multiplex PCR; TCRdb's copy has only in-frame clones and lacks some. V and J calls and clone size follow that table, whereas D and trimming were derived from the DNA. Among 140,000 or so clones listed, 80% to 90% were seen once. Trimming took 0 bases from V and 11 from J, leaving 16 bases between them. CDR1 is MGHRA and CDR2 is YSYEKL in the germline V gene. CDR3 length: 14 amino acids.

Sample: peripheral blood. The TCR originated in a man in his fifties who had recovered from COVID-19. The chain uses TRBV4-1 and TRBJ1-1, with D tentatively TRBD1 (5 bases). This CDR3 reads CASSQENGADWAFF. CDR3 coding DNA: TGCGCCAGCAGCCAAGAAAATGGGGCCGACTGGGCTTTCTTT.